The 3 T cell receptor beta chains presented below share a single source sample, sequenced in a study of CD8+CD57+ T cells in acquired aplastic anemia. Genomic DNA, serving as template, underwent TCR beta VDJ and CDR3 profiling. TCRdb passed the reads through MiXCR, listing each CDR3 protein once. This repertoire shows roughly 150,000 distinct CDR3 sequences, under 55% found once; its top ten account for around 3%. Sequenced patients had shown CD8+CD57+ cell expansion by flow cytometry. The sequenced material came from sorted CD4+, CD8+, or CD8+CD57+ T cells (not recorded which) from PBMCs. The receptors were gathered from a human donor with aplastic anemia.

The CDR3, as DNA: TGTGCCAGCAGCTTGGCTAAGGGACAGAACTATGGCTACACCTTC. Encoded protein: CASSLAKGQNYGYTF. The genes are TRBV5-5 and TRBJ1-2, with 7 bases matching TRBD1. Looked up from germline, CDR1 is SGHKS and CDR2 is YYEKEE (reference sequence). The CDR3 totals 15 residues. Trimming removed 0 bases from V and 2 bases from J; junction bases left unmatched: 4.

The chain is built from TRBV20-1 and TRBJ1-1; TRBD1 matches at 9 bases. The germline V gene encodes CDR1 DFQATT and CDR2 SNEGSKA (reference sequence). Trimming removed 5 bases from V and 3 bases from J; junction bases left unmatched: 4. The CDR3 runs to 13 residues. The CDR3 is CSAFGQGYTEAFF. CDR3 coding DNA: TGCAGTGCTTTCGGACAGGGGTACACTGAAGCTTTCTTT.

The CDR3 sequence: CSVRIQWDEKLFF. The CDR3 DNA sequence: TGCAGCGTTCGTATCCAGTGGGACGAAAAACTGTTTTTT. V gene TRBV29-1 combines with J gene TRBJ1-4, with D perhaps matching TRBD1 (5 bases). The CDR3 length is 13 residues. The germline CDR1 and CDR2 sequences are SQVTM and ANQGSEA. Between the trimmed V and J ends, which lost 5 bases and 8 bases, there was a span of 15 bases. Looking up the rest from reference TRBV29-1 and TRBJ1-4 gives the full variable domain: SAVISQKPSRDICQRGTSLTIQCQVDSQVTMMFWYRQQPGQSLTLIATANQGSEATYESGFVIDKFPISRPNLTFSTLTVSNMSPEDSSIYLCSVRIQWDEKLFFGSGTQLSVL.